The sample holds a few counts of the clone carrying this T cell receptor beta chain. Using immunoSEQ multiplex PCR, the repertoire was profiled, and TCRdb retains in-frame clones only, with some absent. The sample shows about 480,000 clones, 88% of them seen only once. V was pared by 6 bases and J by 4 bases, with 9 bases of the junction left unmatched. CDR1 is SGHTA and CDR2 is FQGNSA in the germline V gene. This CDR3 spans 15 amino acids. This entry belongs to a study of blood T cell repertoires in COVID-19. Material: PBMCs or T cells enriched from blood (not recorded which). This sequence was found in a woman aged 40 to 50 who had recovered from COVID-19. The chain joins TRBV7-2 to TRBJ2-1; 7 bases map to TRBD2. The CDR3, as DNA: TGTGCCAGCAGGTCTAGCGGCCCCTCTTACAATGAGCAGTTCTTC. This codes for CASRSSGPSYNEQFF.